This is a list of T cell receptor beta chains from one sample in a study of cytomegalovirus exposure and HLA in healthy donors. This table comes from immunoSEQ multiplex PCR, and its TCRdb copy is limited to in-frame clones, with some not included. The repertoire consists of over 100,000 clones, with under 85% occurring once and the leading ten covering around 4.8%. The sequencing sample was made of PBMCs. The source of these receptors is a man aged 30 to 39 in good health and CMV-seropositive. Both conserved end residues are part of each CDR3.

v_gene: TRBV7-9
j_gene: TRBJ2-5
CDR3aa: CSSSLVGGGETQYF

v_gene: TRBV5-1
j_gene: TRBJ2-1
CDR3aa: CASSRTSGGNEQFF

v_gene: TRBV6-1
j_gene: TRBJ2-7
CDR3aa: CASSEIHLSF

v_gene: TRBV5-1
j_gene: TRBJ2-1
CDR3aa: CASRATSGYNEQFF

v_gene: TRBV2
j_gene: TRBJ2-3
CDR3aa: CASSVSPGHRRGTDTQYF

v_gene: TRBV27
j_gene: TRBJ2-3
CDR3aa: CASSLGRWAHQYF

v_gene: TRBV19
j_gene: TRBJ1-5
CDR3aa: CASSRDSTRQPQHF

v_gene: TRBV5-6
j_gene: TRBJ2-5
CDR3aa: CASSPGLAGGTRSETQYF

v_gene: TRBV5-4
j_gene: TRBJ2-5
CDR3aa: CASSLAWTGQETQYF

v_gene: TRBV2
j_gene: TRBJ2-7
CDR3aa: CASSQSGTSIYEQYF

v_gene: TRBV29-1
j_gene: TRBJ2-7
CDR3aa: CSVPHRGTEQYF

v_gene: TRBV19
j_gene: TRBJ1-1
CDR3aa: CASSMEGHMNTEAFF

v_gene: TRBV4-1
j_gene: TRBJ1-1
CDR3aa: CASSQDKRQGVGNTEAFF

v_gene: TRBV11-3
j_gene: TRBJ2-1
CDR3aa: CASSQSRDNEQFF

v_gene: TRBV29-1
j_gene: TRBJ1-5
CDR3aa: CSVGGQGDSNQPQHF

v_gene: TRBV19
j_gene: TRBJ1-1
CDR3aa: CASSIDYGNTEAFF

v_gene: TRBV19
j_gene: TRBJ1-5
CDR3aa: CASRGQVNQPQHF

v_gene: TRBV4-1
j_gene: TRBJ2-7
CDR3aa: CASSQEPGGSYEQYF

v_gene: TRBV5-1
j_gene: TRBJ2-2
CDR3aa: CASSSLAGGGTGELFF

v_gene: TRBV6-1
j_gene: TRBJ1-1
CDR3aa: CASSEVSGNTEAFF

v_gene: TRBV10-1
j_gene: TRBJ2-1
CDR3aa: CASSGTSGGANEQFF

v_gene: TRBV19
j_gene: TRBJ1-2
CDR3aa: CASSIQQITLVYGYTF

v_gene: TRBV9
j_gene: TRBJ1-4
CDR3aa: CASSETPGQENEKLFF

v_gene: TRBV6-1
j_gene: TRBJ2-3
CDR3aa: CASSEISGGIFTDTQYF

v_gene: TRBV4-1
j_gene: TRBJ2-7
CDR3aa: CASSQEITAYEQYF

v_gene: TRBV18
j_gene: TRBJ2-7
CDR3aa: CASSPGRGSYEQYF

v_gene: TRBV2
j_gene: TRBJ1-2
CDR3aa: CASSEFLPGSYGYTF

v_gene: TRBV5-1
j_gene: TRBJ1-6
CDR3aa: CASSFDGGKDSPLHF

v_gene: TRBV6-1
j_gene: TRBJ1-5
CDR3aa: CASSEATGQYSNQPQHF

v_gene: TRBV5-1
j_gene: TRBJ2-3
CDR3aa: CASSFLAGSSTDTQYF

v_gene: TRBV7-2
j_gene: TRBJ2-6
CDR3aa: CASGSGANVLTF

v_gene: TRBV5-5
j_gene: TRBJ2-7
CDR3aa: CASRSGQVSTYEQYF

v_gene: TRBV28
j_gene: TRBJ2-5
CDR3aa: CASSSQGARETQYF

v_gene: TRBV19
j_gene: TRBJ2-2
CDR3aa: CASSSRHTGELFF

v_gene: TRBV6-6
j_gene: TRBJ2-5
CDR3aa: CASCPGVGAGGQTQYF

v_gene: TRBV6-1
j_gene: TRBJ2-7
CDR3aa: CASTLTGAEDEQYF

v_gene: TRBV2
j_gene: TRBJ1-1
CDR3aa: CASSDTQTWSEAFF

v_gene: TRBV5-1
j_gene: TRBJ1-2
CDR3aa: CASSSGQGNYGYTF

v_gene: TRBV7-6
j_gene: TRBJ2-5
CDR3aa: CASSLGIEETQYF

v_gene: TRBV5-5
j_gene: TRBJ2-1
CDR3aa: CASSLEGAYSYNEQFF

v_gene: TRBV6-5
j_gene: TRBJ1-5
CDR3aa: CASSTGQHNQPQHF

v_gene: TRBV28
j_gene: TRBJ1-5
CDR3aa: CASSWRTVDQPQHF

v_gene: TRBV27
j_gene: TRBJ1-1
CDR3aa: CASHPIGSTEAFF

v_gene: TRBV7-9
j_gene: TRBJ1-1
CDR3aa: CASSPPRTGTEAFF

v_gene: TRBV7-9
j_gene: TRBJ2-6
CDR3aa: CASSPAGFANVLTF

v_gene: TRBV11-3
j_gene: TRBJ2-5
CDR3aa: CASSSHRGETQYF